Below, 7 T cell receptor beta chains from the same sample are listed, as sequenced in a study of beta chain features in type 1 diabetes (dated by TCRdb to 2017 to 2018). Points the paper makes about the study in general: Type 1 diabetes patients showed a moderate but significant shortening of TCRB CDR3 length in all four CD4+ subsets.

These receptors' targets are unknown. The receptor library was made with the immunoSEQ multiplex PCR assay. The entire amount of isolated RNA was reverse transcribed using the High Capacity cDNA Reverse Transcription Kit, so the sequenced TCRB transcripts were expressed ones. Drawn from immuneACCESS, this table holds only the in-frame rearrangements with V and J called that TCRdb kept. Clones are partly lost; checked studies trace under half to an unresolved V gene and leave the rest unexplained. The sample data list more than 250,000 clones, and roughly 20% of these were observed just once. Together, the top ten hold about 0.027% of the sample. Sample: naive CD4+ T cells from blood. The meaning of the sample's cell subset or site label: true naive CD4+ T cells. These TCRs come from a woman between 40 and 55 years old with type 1 diabetes.

This clone was counted only a few times. The chain joins TRBV4-3 to TRBJ2-3; 10 bases map to TRBD2. With 2 bases clipped from V and 1 base from J, the junction kept 3 bases outside the gene matches. This CDR3 region has 16 residues. In germline, CDR1 is LGHNA, CDR2 YSLEER. This CDR3 is CASSQSLAGGTDTQYF. The CDR3 coding sequence is TGCGCCAGCAGCCAAAGCCTAGCGGGAGGCACAGATACGCAGTATTTT.

This clone was seen a handful of times. The chain couples TRBV5-1 to TRBJ2-1, with 8 bases that match TRBD2. Germline trimming cut 6 bases from V and 5 bases from J; bases unmatched to any gene: 10. The germline gives CDR1 SGHRS, CDR2 YFSETQ. The CDR3 is 15 amino acids. Here the CDR3 DNA reads TGCGCCAGCATCCTCTCCCCGGGGGGGGACAATGAGCAGTTCTTC. Its translation: CASILSPGGDNEQFF.

The rearrangement joins TRBV9 to TRBJ1-3, with D possibly TRBD1 on 5 matching bases. Trimming took 0 bases from V and 0 from J, leaving 7 bases between them. CDR1 SGDLS and CDR2 YYNGEE come from the germline V gene. This CDR3 has 15 amino acids. CDR3 loop: CASSVGQTSGNTIYF. The CDR3 region has the DNA TGTGCCAGCAGCGTAGGACAGACCTCTGGAAACACCATATATTTT. Together with reference TRBV9 and TRBJ1-3, the CDR3 gives the full variable domain: DSGVTQTPKHLITATGQRVTLRCSPRSGDLSVYWYQQSLDQGLQFLIQYYNGEERAKGNILERFSAQQFPDLHSELNLSSLELGDSALYFCASSVGQTSGNTIYFGEGSWLTVV.

This clone has only a few counts. The V call is TRBV7-9, the J call TRBJ1-5, with TRBD1 identical over 10 bases. With V trimmed by 4 bases and J by 5 bases, 2 bases remained unmatched. Per germline, CDR1 SEHNR and CDR2 FQNEAQ (reference sequence). The CDR3 length is 14 residues. The CDR3 DNA reads TGTGCCAGCAGCTACGGACAGGGGGATCAGCCCCAGCATTTT. It is translated as CASSYGQGDQPQHF. The whole variable domain, remainder taken from reference TRBV7-9 and TRBJ1-5, is DTGVSQNPRHKITKRGQNVTFRCDPISEHNRLYWYRQTLGQGPEFLTYFQNEAQLEKSRLLSDRFSAERPKGSFSTLEIQRTEQGDSAMYLCASSYGQGDQPQHFGDGTRLSIL.

This clone was seen a handful of times. The rearrangement uses TRBV13 and TRBJ1-6; tentatively, D is TRBD1 (6 bases). CDR3 length equals 17 residues. Germline-derived CDR1 and CDR2 are PRHDT and FYEKMQ (reference sequence). Trimming removed 5 bases from V and 0 bases from J, with 14 bases in between. The chain's CDR3 is CASSLTTGSSYNSPLHF. The CDR3, as DNA: TGTGCCAGCAGCCTAACGACAGGAAGCTCCTATAATTCACCCCTCCACTTT.

This clone was counted between two and nine times. CDR3 bases: TGTGCCAGCAGCCAATTCCGTCTAGGGGCCAACGTCCTGACTTTC. Translating it yields CASSQFRLGANVLTF. The chain recombines TRBV4-2 with TRBJ2-6; D call uncertain. Trimming shortened V by 2 bases and J by 4 bases, and 9 bases separated the two germline ends. The CDR3 consists of 15 residues. The germline V gene encodes CDR1 LGHNA and CDR2 YNFKEQ.

V usage is TRBV5-1 and J usage is TRBJ2-2, with 10 bases aligning to TRBD1. CDR3 length: 15 residues. Germline values: CDR1 SGHRS, CDR2 YFSETQ. Trimming cost V 4 bases and J 7 bases; bases outside gene matches: 7. The CDR3 is CASSPWDRGDGELFF. DNA of the CDR3: TGCGCCAGCAGCCCCTGGGACAGGGGAGACGGGGAGCTGTTTTTT.